Below are 11 T cell receptor beta chains sequenced from a single sample in a study of long-term antiretroviral therapy in people with HIV. At survey level, the immunoSEQ assay was run in its v3.0 version. The method was immunoSEQ multiplex PCR; TCRdb's version includes in-frame clones alone and lacks a portion of them. The repertoire holds roughly 21,000 clones, with 80% to 85% as singletons. This material consisted of unsorted PBMCs, taken 0.1 years before starting antiretroviral therapy. The receptors derive from a man aged 40-49 years with HIV.

Only a few counts were recorded for this clone. The chain is built from TRBV6-1 and TRBJ1-5; unclear D gene. V was trimmed by 7 bases and J by 1 base, leaving 8 bases between them. The CDR3 is made up of 13 amino acids. Germline CDR1 MNHNS, CDR2 SASEGT. The CDR3 spells CASTGRSNQPQHF. CDR3 in DNA: TGTGCCAGCACGGGCAGGAGCAATCAGCCCCAGCATTTT.

The rearrangement uses TRBV9 and TRBJ2-7; a possible D gene is TRBD2 (5 bases). V dropped 0 bases and J dropped 5 bases, with 18 bases sitting between them. The germline V gene encodes CDR1 SGDLS and CDR2 YYNGEE. The CDR3 totals 16 residues. The CDR3 bases are TGTGCCAGCAGCGTAGCTAGCAGCTCCTCTCGGAACGAGCAGTACTTC. It translates to CASSVASSSSRNEQYF.

Regarding this clone: The germline gene is not matched at one end of the junction; a read error may be the cause. V gene TRBV7-7 combines with J gene TRBJ2-5; 15 nucleotides align to TRBD2. The germline V gene has CDR1 SSHAT and CDR2 FNYEAQ (reference sequence). The CDR3 has 18 amino acids. The CDR3 DNA reads TGTGCTAGCAGCTCCGGGACTAGCGGGGGGAAATTCCAAGAGACCCAGTACTTC. Translation gives CASSSGTSGGKFQETQYF.

The rearrangement links TRBV20-1 to TRBJ1-4; D is perhaps TRBD1 (5 bases). The CDR3 consists of 11 residues. V lost 6 bases and J 5 bases, leaving 7 bases between the germline ends. Germline assignment: CDR1 DFQATT and CDR2 SNEGSKA (reference sequence). The CDR3 bases are TGCAGTGCAGGGGACAATGAAAAACTGTTTTTT. Amino acids: CSAGDNEKLFF.

The rearrangement uses TRBV7-9 and TRBJ2-3; D may be TRBD1 or TRBD2 (5 bases each). The length of the CDR3 is 14 residues. Trimming shortened V by 3 bases and J by 2 bases, and 9 bases separated the two germline ends. Germline V lookup: CDR1 SEHNR, CDR2 FQNEAQ (reference sequence). The CDR3 region is CASSFPGTTDTQYF. The CDR3 coding sequence is TGTGCCAGCAGCTTCCCGGGGACCACAGATACGCAGTATTTT.

V usage is TRBV7-2 and J usage is TRBJ2-5; no firm D call. The length of the CDR3 is 14 residues. Germline CDR1 and CDR2: SGHTA and FQGNSA. Trimming removed 1 base at V and 13 bases at J, with 19 bases between. The CDR3 DNA sequence: TGTGCCAGCAGCTTAGGGATAACCGGCTCCCCCCCGTACTTC. This encodes CASSLGITGSPPYF.

J is TRBJ1-2 and V is TRBV6-1; D remains ambiguous. Deletions cut 7 bases from V and 7 bases from J, with 16 bases between. Looked up from germline, CDR1 is MNHNS and CDR2 is SASEGT. The CDR3 loop spans 13 amino acids. The CDR3 is CASTLQASGGYTF. The CDR3 coding sequence is TGTGCCAGCACCCTCCAGGCATCGGGTGGCTACACCTTC.

This chain uses TRBV28 with TRBJ1-4; a weak D match, TRBD1 (5 bases). The V and J ends lost 7 bases and 8 bases respectively, with 14 bases between them. There are 13 residues in the CDR3. Germline loops: CDR1 MDHEN, CDR2 SYDVKM. CDR3 sequence reads: CASTPDTQEKLFF. The CDR3 DNA reads as TGTGCCAGCACCCCGGACACCCAGGAAAAACTGTTTTTT.

The chain uses TRBV6-7 and TRBJ1-6; the D gene is possibly TRBD1 (5 bases). TRBV6-7 is reported as an ORF; its role is uncertain. The CDR3 is 18 amino acids. V was cut by 4 bases and J by 10 bases, with 26 bases left in between. This CDR3 is CASSFIRVGGLRGSPLHF. In DNA form, the CDR3 reads TGTGCCAGCAGTTTTATACGGGTAGGCGGGCTGAGGGGCTCACCCCTCCACTTT.

J is TRBJ2-3 and V is TRBV29-1; TRBD1 matches at 9 bases. The germline gives CDR1 SQVTM, CDR2 ANQGSEA. The CDR3 spans 11 residues. Trimming at V came to 6 bases and at J to 13 bases, leaving 8 bases not matched to a gene. CDR3 in amino acids: CSVPRGTGKYF. The CDR3 DNA follows: TGCAGCGTCCCTCGTGGGACAGGGAAGTATTTT.

This sequence joins TRBV2 and TRBJ2-1, with D uncertain. CDR1 and CDR2 (germline): SNHLY, FYNNEI. This CDR3 is built from 14 residues. V was cut by 5 bases and J by 3 bases, with 11 bases left in between. CDR3 residues: CASSPPSGYNEQFF. CDR3 bases: TGTGCCAGCAGTCCCCCTTCGGGCTACAATGAGCAGTTCTTC.